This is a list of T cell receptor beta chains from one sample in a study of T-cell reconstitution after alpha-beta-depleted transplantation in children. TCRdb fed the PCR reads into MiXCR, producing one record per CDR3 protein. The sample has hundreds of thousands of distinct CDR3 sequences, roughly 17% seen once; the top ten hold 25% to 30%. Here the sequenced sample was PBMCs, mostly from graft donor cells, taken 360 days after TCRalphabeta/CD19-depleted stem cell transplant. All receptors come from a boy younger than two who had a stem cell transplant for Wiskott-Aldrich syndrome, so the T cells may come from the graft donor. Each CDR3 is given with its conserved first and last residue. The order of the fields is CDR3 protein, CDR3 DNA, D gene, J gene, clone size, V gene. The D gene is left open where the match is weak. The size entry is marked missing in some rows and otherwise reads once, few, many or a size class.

CASSYGLQGNEQFF	TGTGCCAGCAGTTACGGACTACAGGGGAATGAGCAGTTCTTC	-	TRBJ2-1	-	TRBV27
CSAPRRSGGTGELFF	TGCAGTGCTCCCCGACGCAGCGGGGGAACCGGGGAGCTGTTTTTT	TRBD2	TRBJ2-2	few	TRBV20-1
CASSLGTSEQYF	TGTGCCAGCAGCTTAGGGACTTCGGAGCAGTACTTC	-	TRBJ2-7	-	TRBV7-6
CATSRANRGQKTQYF	TGTGCCACCAGCAGAGCCAACAGGGGGCAGAAGACCCAGTACTTC	TRBD1	TRBJ2-5	-	TRBV15
CASSQGGRIGHEQFF	TGTGCCAGCAGCCAAGGCGGGAGAATAGGGCATGAGCAGTTCTTC	TRBD2	TRBJ2-1	-	TRBV3-1
CASSAGLLAKNIQYF	TGTGCCAGCAGCGCCGGACTACTAGCCAAAAACATTCAGTACTTC	-	TRBJ2-4	few	TRBV5-8
CASSQTSRTDTQYF	TGTGCCAGCAGTCAAACTAGTCGCACAGATACGCAGTATTTT	-	TRBJ2-3	-	TRBV16
CASSHRLAGVGANVLTF	TGTGCCAGCAGCCACAGACTAGCGGGGGTTGGGGCCAACGTCCTGACTTTC	TRBD2	TRBJ2-6	-	TRBV4-2
CASSGDRAHRIGELFF	TGCGCCAGCAGCGGCGACAGGGCTCATAGGATCGGGGAGCTGTTTTTT	TRBD1	TRBJ2-2	few	TRBV5-1
CSARETSVITDTQYF	TGCAGTGCTAGAGAAACTAGCGTAATCACAGATACGCAGTATTTT	TRBD2	TRBJ2-3	-	TRBV20-1
CASSQRQGQSTGELFF	TGTGCCAGCAGCCAAAGACAGGGGCAAAGCACCGGGGAGCTGTTTTTT	TRBD1	TRBJ2-2	-	TRBV3-1
CAISAGREDEQFF	TGTGCCATCAGTGCCGGGAGAGAGGATGAGCAGTTCTTC	-	TRBJ2-1	-	TRBV10-3
CASSPRLAGDQDTQYF	TGTGCCAGTAGTCCAAGACTAGCGGGGGACCAAGATACGCAGTATTTT	TRBD2	TRBJ2-3	few	TRBV19
CASSVSRSINNEQFF	TGTGCCAGCAGCGTATCCAGAAGTATTAACAATGAGCAGTTCTTC	-	TRBJ2-1	-	TRBV9
CAWSVQALSYEQYF	TGTGCCTGGAGTGTACAGGCCCTCTCCTACGAGCAGTACTTC	-	TRBJ2-7	-	TRBV30